Given below is one T cell receptor (beta chain) in context. The data originate from a study of shared clonotypes between healthy human individuals. The assay was immunoSEQ multiplex PCR, and TCRdb's table has in-frame clones only and misses some. Seen here are approximately 500,000 clones, about 96% observed once, and the top ten hold 0.06%. The CDR3 totals 14 residues. The V and J ends lost 4 bases and 9 bases respectively, with 15 bases between them. In germline, CDR1 is SSHAT, CDR2 FNYEAQ (reference sequence). This TCR was recovered from a woman aged 25 to 39 in good health. This chain uses TRBV7-7 with TRBJ2-2; D is uncertain. The sample was naive CD4+ T cells sorted from blood. Subset here: CD45RA+ positively selected. The CDR3, as DNA: TGTGCCAGCAGCTCCAGCTTTGGCGGTAGGGAGCTGTTTTTT. Encoded protein: CASSSSFGGRELFF.